The entry that follows covers one T cell receptor beta chain sequence. The antigen is not known. The data are from a study of cytomegalovirus exposure and HLA in healthy donors. General study points: The likely origin of a cluster of highly shared sequence variants was a sequencing artifact. Among the CMV-associated chains, three were confirmed in vitro as specific for CMV antigens. Clonal expansion, a later analysis showed, was greater in HLA-associated TCR beta chains than in equally common others.

Use of 60 Vbeta and 13 Jbeta primers characterized the PCR. TCRdb keeps only in-frame clones here, not all; method: immunoSEQ multiplex PCR. The data show tens of thousands of clones, over 70% seen once. Sample: PBMCs. This TCR was sampled from a woman aged 40 to 50 in good health and CMV-seropositive.

For the CDR3, the DNA is TGCAGCGTTTACAGGGGGCGGGATAGCGGACCCTACGAGCAGTACTTC. Residues: CSVYRGRDSGPYEQYF. The chain employs TRBV29-1 and TRBJ2-7; TRBD1 matches at 9 bases. Germline CDR1 is SQVTM and CDR2 is ANQGSEA. V lost 5 bases to trimming and J lost 2 bases; unmatched junction nucleotides: 13. This CDR3 is 16 amino acids long.